These T cell receptor beta chains were read from a single sample in a study of control samples from healthy donors and cancer patients. Clones were read by immunoSEQ multiplex PCR, and TCRdb kept only the in-frame ones, dropping some. Here the sample spans fewer than 200,000 clones, around 95% being singletons. The sample was blood. These TCRs come from a woman aged 55-75 years in good health. CDR3s include the opening cysteine and the closing phenylalanine or tryptophan. A D gene is named only where the DNA matches it firmly.

J gene: TRBJ1-2
D gene: .
V gene: TRBV23-1
CDR3 protein: CARSTYGYTF

J gene: TRBJ2-7
D gene: TRBD2
V gene: TRBV7-8
CDR3 protein: CASSPRLAGRDEQYF

J gene: TRBJ2-5
D gene: .
V gene: TRBV3-1/TRBV3-2
CDR3 protein: CASSDRRGQETQYF

J gene: TRBJ1-6
D gene: .
V gene: TRBV27
CDR3 protein: CAHGATYNSPLHF

J gene: TRBJ2-2
D gene: .
V gene: TRBV11-3
CDR3 protein: CASSFASTGELFF

J gene: TRBJ1-2
D gene: .
V gene: TRBV12-3/TRBV12-4
CDR3 protein: CASSFSVTYGYTF

J gene: TRBJ1-1
D gene: TRBD1
V gene: TRBV20-1
CDR3 protein: CSASRGQGEEAFF

J gene: TRBJ1-5
D gene: .
V gene: TRBV10-2
CDR3 protein: CASSDALSNQPQHF

J gene: TRBJ1-2
D gene: TRBD1
V gene: TRBV7-9
CDR3 protein: CASSPWEDRVVNF

J gene: TRBJ1-5
D gene: .
V gene: TRBV15
CDR3 protein: CATSRGGGTSQPQHF